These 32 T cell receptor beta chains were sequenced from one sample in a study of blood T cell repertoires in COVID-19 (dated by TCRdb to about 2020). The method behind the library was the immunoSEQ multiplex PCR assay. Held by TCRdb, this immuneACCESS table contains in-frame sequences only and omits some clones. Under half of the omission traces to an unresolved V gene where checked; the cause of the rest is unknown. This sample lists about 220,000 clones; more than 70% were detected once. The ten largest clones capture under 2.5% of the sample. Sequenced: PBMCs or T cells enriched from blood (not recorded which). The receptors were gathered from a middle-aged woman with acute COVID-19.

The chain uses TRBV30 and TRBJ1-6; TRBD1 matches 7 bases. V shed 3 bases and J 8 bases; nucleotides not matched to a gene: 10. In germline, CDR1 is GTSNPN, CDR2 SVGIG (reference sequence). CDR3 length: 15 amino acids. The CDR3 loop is CAWRPTRGWYSPLHF. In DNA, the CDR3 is TGTGCCTGGAGACCGACCAGGGGGTGGTATTCACCCCTCCACTTT.

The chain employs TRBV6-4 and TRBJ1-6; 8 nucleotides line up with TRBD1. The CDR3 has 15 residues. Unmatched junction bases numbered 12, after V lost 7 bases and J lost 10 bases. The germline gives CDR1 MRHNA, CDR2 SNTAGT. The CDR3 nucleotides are TGTGCCAGCACTTCCAGTCAGGGGGCTCGGTCACCCCTCCACTTT. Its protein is CASTSSQGARSPLHF.

The CDR3 nucleotides read TGTGCCTGGAGCACTGTAGGAGGGCCTCAAGAGCCCCAGCATTTT. This gives the protein CAWSTVGGPQEPQHF. The chain links TRBV30 to TRBJ1-5, with D uncertain. CDR1 is GTSNPN and CDR2 is SVGIG in the germline V gene (reference sequence). This CDR3 is built from 15 residues. Trimming stripped 3 bases from V and 8 bases from J, with 20 bases between.

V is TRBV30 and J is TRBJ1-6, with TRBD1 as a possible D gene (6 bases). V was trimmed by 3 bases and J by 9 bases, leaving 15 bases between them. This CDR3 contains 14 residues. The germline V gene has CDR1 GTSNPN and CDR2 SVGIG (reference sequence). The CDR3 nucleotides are TGTGCCTGGAGGGACAGCGGGACGTCTTCACCCCTCCACTTT. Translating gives CAWRDSGTSSPLHF.

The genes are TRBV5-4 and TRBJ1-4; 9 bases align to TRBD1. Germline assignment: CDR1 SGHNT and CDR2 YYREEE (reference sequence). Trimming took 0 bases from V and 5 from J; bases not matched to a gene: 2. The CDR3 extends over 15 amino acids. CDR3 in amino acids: CASSLGGTGNEKLFF. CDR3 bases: TGTGCCAGCAGCTTGGGAGGGACAGGGAATGAAAAACTGTTTTTT.

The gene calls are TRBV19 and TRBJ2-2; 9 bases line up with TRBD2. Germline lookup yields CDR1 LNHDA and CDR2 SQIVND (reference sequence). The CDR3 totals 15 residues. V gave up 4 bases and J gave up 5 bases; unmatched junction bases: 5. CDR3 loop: CASSTPSGRTGELFF. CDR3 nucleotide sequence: TGTGCCAGTAGTACCCCCAGCGGGAGGACCGGGGAGCTGTTTTTT.

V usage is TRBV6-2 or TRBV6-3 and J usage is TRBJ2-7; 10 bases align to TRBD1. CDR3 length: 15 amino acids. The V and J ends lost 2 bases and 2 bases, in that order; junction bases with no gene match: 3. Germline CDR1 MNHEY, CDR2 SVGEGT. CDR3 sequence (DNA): TGTGCCAGCAGTTACCTGGGACAGGGGACCTACGAGCAGTACGTC. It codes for CASSYLGQGTYEQYV.

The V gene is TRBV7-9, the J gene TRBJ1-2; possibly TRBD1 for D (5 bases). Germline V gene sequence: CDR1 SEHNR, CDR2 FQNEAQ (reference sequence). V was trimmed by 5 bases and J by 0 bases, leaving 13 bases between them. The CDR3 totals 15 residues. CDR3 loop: CASSQGAGSNYGYTF. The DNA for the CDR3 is TGTGCCAGCAGCCAAGGGGCTGGGTCTAACTATGGCTACACCTTC.

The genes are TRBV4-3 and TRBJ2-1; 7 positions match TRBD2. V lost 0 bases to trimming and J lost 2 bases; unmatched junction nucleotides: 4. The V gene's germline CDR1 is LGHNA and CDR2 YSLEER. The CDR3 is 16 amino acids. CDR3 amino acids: CASSQEREEAYNEQFF. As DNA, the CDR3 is TGCGCCAGCAGCCAAGAACGGGAGGAGGCCTACAATGAGCAGTTCTTC.

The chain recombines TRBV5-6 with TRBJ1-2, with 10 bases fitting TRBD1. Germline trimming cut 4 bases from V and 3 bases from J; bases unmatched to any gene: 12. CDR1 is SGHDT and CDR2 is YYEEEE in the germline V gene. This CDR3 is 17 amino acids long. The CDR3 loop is CASSTGTGASIYYGYTF. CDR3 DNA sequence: TGTGCCAGCAGCACCGGGACAGGGGCTAGCATATACTATGGCTACACCTTC.

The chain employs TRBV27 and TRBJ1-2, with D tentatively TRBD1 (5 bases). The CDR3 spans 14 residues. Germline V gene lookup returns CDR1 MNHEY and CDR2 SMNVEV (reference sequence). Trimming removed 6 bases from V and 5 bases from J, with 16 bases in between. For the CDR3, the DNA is TGTGCCAGCAGACCAGGACAAGCAGCTTATGGCTACACCTTC. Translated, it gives CASRPGQAAYGYTF.

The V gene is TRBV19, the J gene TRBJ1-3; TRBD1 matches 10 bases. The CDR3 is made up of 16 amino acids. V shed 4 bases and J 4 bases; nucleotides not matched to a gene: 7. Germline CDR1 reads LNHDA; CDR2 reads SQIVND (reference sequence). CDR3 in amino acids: CASSTLGQGVGNTIYF. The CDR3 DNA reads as TGTGCCAGTAGTACCCTCGGACAGGGGGTAGGAAACACCATATATTTT. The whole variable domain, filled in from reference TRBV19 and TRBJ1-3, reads DGGITQSPKYLFRKEGQNVTLSCEQNLNHDAMYWYRQDPGQGLRLIYYSQIVNDFQKGDIAEGYSVSREKKESFPLTVTSAQKNPTAFYLCASSTLGQGVGNTIYFGEGSWLTVV.

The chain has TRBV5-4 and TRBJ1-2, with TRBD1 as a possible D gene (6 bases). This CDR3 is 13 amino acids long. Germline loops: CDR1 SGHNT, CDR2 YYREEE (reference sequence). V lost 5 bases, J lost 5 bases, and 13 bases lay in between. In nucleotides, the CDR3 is TGTGCCAGCAGTCGTGGACAGTTATATGGCTACACCTTC. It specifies CASSRGQLYGYTF.

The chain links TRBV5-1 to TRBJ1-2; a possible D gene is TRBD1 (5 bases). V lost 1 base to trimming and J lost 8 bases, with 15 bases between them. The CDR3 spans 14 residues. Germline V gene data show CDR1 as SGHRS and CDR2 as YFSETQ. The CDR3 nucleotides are TGCGCCAGCAGCTTGTCACCGGGACGGGAGGGCTACACCTTC. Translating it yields CASSLSPGREGYTF. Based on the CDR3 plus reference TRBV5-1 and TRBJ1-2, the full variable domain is KAGVTQTPRYLIKTRGQQVTLSCSPISGHRSVSWYQQTPGQGLQFLFEYFSETQRNKGNFPGRFSGRQFSNSRSEMNVSTLELGDSALYLCASSLSPGREGYTFGSGTRLTVV.

In nucleotides, the CDR3 is TGTGCCAGCAGCTTAGTCGGCGGGGGTGTTGGCTACACCTTC. Its protein product is CASSLVGGGVGYTF. V and J are TRBV7-2 and TRBJ1-2, with D maybe TRBD1 (5 bases). The length of the CDR3 is 14 residues. V was pared by 1 base and J by 7 bases, with 13 bases between. The V gene's germline CDR1 is SGHTA and CDR2 FQGNSA. The entire variable domain, with the rest obtained from reference TRBV7-2 and TRBJ1-2, is as follows: GAGVSQSPSNKVTEKGKDVELRCDPISGHTALYWYRQSLGQGLEFLIYFQGNSAPDKSGLPSDRFSAERTGGSVSTLTIQRTQQEDSAVYLCASSLVGGGVGYTFGSGTRLTVV.

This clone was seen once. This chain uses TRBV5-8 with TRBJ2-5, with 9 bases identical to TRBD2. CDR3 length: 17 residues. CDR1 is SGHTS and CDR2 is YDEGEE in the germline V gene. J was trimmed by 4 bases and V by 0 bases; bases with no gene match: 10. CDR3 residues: CASSLGTIAGVGETQYF. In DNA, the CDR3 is TGTGCCAGCAGCTTGGGTACGATAGCGGGGGTAGGAGAGACCCAGTACTTC.

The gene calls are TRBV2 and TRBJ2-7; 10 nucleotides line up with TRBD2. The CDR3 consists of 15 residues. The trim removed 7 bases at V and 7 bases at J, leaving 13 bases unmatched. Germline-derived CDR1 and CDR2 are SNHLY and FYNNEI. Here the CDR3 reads CASISGLAGVHEQYV. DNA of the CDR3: TGTGCCAGCATTTCAGGTCTAGCGGGAGTACATGAGCAGTACGTC.

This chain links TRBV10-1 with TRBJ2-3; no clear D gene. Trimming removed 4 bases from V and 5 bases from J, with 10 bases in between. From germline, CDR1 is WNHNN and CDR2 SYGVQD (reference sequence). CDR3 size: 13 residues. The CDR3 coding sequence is TGCGCCAGCAGTGCTGGAGTTAGAGATACGCAGTATTTT. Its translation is CASSAGVRDTQYF.

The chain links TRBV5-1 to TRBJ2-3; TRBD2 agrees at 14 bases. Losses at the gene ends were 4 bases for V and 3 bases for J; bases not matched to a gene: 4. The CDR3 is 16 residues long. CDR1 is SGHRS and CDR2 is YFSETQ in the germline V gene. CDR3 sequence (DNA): TGCGCCAGCAGCCATGGGACTAGCGGGGGAACAGATACGCAGTATTTT. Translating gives CASSHGTSGGTDTQYF.

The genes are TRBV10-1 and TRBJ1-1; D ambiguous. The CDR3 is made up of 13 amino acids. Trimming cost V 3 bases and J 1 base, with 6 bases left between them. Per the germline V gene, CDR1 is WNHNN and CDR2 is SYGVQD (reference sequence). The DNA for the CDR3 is TGCGCCAGCAGTGAAGAGGGGAACACTGAAGCTTTCTTT. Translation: CASSEEGNTEAFF.

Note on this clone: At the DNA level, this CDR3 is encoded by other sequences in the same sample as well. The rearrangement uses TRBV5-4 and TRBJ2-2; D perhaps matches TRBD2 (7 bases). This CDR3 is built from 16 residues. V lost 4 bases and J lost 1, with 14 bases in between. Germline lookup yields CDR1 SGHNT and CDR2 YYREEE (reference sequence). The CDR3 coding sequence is TGTGCCAGCAGCCCCGGGGGGCGTCTGAACACCGGGGAGCTGTTTTTT. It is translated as CASSPGGRLNTGELFF.

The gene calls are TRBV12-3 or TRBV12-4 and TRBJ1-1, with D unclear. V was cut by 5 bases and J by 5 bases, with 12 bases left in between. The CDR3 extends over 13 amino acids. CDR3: CASSPSAGTEAFF. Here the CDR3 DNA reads TGTGCCAGCAGTCCTTCAGCGGGGACTGAAGCTTTCTTT.

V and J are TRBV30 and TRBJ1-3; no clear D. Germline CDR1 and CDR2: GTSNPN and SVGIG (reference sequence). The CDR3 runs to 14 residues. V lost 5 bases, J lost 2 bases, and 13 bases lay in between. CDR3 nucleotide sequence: TGTGCCTGGTCCCCCGGGAAGGCTGGAAACACCATATATTTT. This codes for CAWSPGKAGNTIYF.

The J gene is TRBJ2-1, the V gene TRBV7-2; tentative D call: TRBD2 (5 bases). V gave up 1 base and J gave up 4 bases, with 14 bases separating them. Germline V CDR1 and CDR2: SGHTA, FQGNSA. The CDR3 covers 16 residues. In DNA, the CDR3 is TGTGCCAGCAGCTTAGACCCTACACTAGTTTACAATGAGCAGTTCTTC. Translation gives CASSLDPTLVYNEQFF.

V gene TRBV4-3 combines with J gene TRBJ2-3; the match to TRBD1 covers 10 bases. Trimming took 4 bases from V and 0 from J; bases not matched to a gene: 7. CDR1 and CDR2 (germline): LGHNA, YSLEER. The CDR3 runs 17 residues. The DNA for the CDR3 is TGCGCCAGCAGCCCGACTGGGACAGGGGAAAGCACAGATACGCAGTATTTT. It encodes CASSPTGTGESTDTQYF.

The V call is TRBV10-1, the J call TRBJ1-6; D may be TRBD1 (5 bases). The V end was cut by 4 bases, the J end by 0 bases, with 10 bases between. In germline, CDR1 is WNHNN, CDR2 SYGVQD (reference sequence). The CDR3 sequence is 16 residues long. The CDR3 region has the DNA TGCGCCAGCAGTGCGGGGGGGAGCTCCTATAATTCACCCCTCCACTTT. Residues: CASSAGGSSYNSPLHF.

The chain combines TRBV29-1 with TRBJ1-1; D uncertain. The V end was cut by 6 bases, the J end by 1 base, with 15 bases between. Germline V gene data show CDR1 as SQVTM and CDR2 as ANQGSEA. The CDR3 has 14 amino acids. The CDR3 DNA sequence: TGCAGCGTCATGGAGGCCGGTAAGAACACTGAAGCTTTCTTT. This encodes CSVMEAGKNTEAFF.

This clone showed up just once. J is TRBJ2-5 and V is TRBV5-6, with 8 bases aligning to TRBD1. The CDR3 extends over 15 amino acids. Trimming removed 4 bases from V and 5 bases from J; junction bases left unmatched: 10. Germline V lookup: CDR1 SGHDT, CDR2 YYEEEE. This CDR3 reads CASSRTQGAGETQYF. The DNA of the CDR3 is TGTGCCAGCAGCCGCACCCAGGGGGCCGGGGAGACCCAGTACTTC.

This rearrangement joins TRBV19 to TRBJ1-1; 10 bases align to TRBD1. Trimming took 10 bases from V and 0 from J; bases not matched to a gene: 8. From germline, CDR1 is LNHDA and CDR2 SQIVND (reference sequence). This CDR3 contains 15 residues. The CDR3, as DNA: TGTGCCACCCGGGACAGGGGCACCCTGAACACTGAAGCTTTCTTT. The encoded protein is CATRDRGTLNTEAFF.

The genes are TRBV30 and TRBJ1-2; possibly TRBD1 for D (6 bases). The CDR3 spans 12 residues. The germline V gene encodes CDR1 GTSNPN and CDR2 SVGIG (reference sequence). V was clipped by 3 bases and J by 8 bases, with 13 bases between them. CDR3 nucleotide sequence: TGTGCCTGGAGCGCACAGGGACGGGGCTACACCTTC. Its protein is CAWSAQGRGYTF.

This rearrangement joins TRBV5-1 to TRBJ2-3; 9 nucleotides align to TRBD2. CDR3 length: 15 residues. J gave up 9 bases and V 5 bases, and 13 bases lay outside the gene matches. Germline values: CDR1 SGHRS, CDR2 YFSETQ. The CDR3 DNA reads TGCGCCAGCAGGGAGGGGACTAGCCCCCAAGGGACGCAGTATTTT. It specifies CASREGTSPQGTQYF.

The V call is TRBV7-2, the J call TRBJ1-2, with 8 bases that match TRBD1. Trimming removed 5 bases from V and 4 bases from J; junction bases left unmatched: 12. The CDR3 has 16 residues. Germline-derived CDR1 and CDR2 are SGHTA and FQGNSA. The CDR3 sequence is CASSRTDRVLGYGYTF. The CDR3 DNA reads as TGTGCCAGCAGCAGAACGGACAGGGTCCTGGGCTATGGCTACACCTTC.